The rows below give T cell receptor beta chains drawn from one sample of a study of response to subunit inactivated influenza vaccine. In TCRdb, the RT-PCR reads were re-called with MiXCR into one record per CDR3 protein. The sample has roughly 500,000 distinct CDR3 sequences; roughly 25% are singletons. The sample was CD4+ T cells sorted from PBMCs, taken roughly 5 days after vaccination. All receptors derive from a man aged 50 or older who received an inactivated influenza vaccine. The conserved cysteine and the conserved F or W are not part of the CDR3 here. A D gene is named only where the DNA matches it firmly.

D gene | V gene | CDR3 protein
TRBD2 | TRBV6-2/TRBV6-3 | ASSSTGLAGAPI
. | TRBV4-3 | ASSPGGLVLRRNTGELF
. | TRBV28 | ASVGGNTGELF
. | TRBV11-3 | ASSLMANTGELF
. | TRBV12-3/TRBV12-4 | ASSHVGEEAF
. | TRBV14 | ASSRFRATYEQY
. | TRBV20-1 | SASRALKSTDTQY
TRBD1 | TRBV14 | ASSPRTGPQETQY
. | TRBV6-2/TRBV6-3 | ASRGLTYEQY
. | TRBV10-3 | AISAVTGPPEKLF
TRBD1 | TRBV12-3/TRBV12-4 | ASSSNRGGADTQY
TRBD1 | TRBV7-9 | ASSPTGTGLNTEAF
TRBD2 | TRBV7-9 | ASSLGVGLAAYNEQF
TRBD1 | TRBV29-1 | SVRQGSNQPQH
TRBD1 | TRBV11-1 | ASSSYRGPYEQY
. | TRBV24-1 | ATSESGLGFYEQY
. | TRBV7-9 | ASSLLARNNEQF
TRBD2 | TRBV7-2 | ASSLAGGPESPYNEQF
. | TRBV20-1 | SARRGLGTEAF
TRBD2 | TRBV5-1 | ASSLVRRSAGTRLGNEQF
TRBD1 | TRBV5-1 | ASSLERQGAHGYT
. | TRBV29-1 | SAGREFQETQY
TRBD1 | TRBV12-3/TRBV12-4 | ASSQRDRGYEQY
. | TRBV3-1 | ASRRGGSYNSPLH
. | TRBV28 | ASLSNYNQPQH
TRBD1 | TRBV20-1 | SGGQGSYNEQF
. | TRBV5-1 | ASSSSRQALYEQY
. | TRBV18 | ASSRLISGANVLT
. | TRBV4-1 | ASSHRPGTPSTDTQY
. | TRBV6-5 | ASSSITGFYGYT